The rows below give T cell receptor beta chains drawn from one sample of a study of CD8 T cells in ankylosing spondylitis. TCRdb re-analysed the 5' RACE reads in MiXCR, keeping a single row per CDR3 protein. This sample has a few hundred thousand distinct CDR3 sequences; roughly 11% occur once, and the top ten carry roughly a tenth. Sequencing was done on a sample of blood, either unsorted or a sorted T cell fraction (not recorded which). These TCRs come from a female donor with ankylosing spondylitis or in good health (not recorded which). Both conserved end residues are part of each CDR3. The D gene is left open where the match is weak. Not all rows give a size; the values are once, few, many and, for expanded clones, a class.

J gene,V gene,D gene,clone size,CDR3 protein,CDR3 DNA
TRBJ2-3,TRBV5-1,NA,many,CASSLAQSDTQYF,TGCGCCAGCAGCCTAGCCCAGTCCGATACGCAGTATTTT
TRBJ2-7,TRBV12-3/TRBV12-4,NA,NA,CASRPLTADEQYF,TGTGCCAGCAGGCCTCTCACGGCGGATGAGCAGTACTTC
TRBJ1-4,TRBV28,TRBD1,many,CASSWGQAHNEKLFF,TGTGCCAGCAGTTGGGGACAGGCCCATAATGAAAAACTGTTTTTT
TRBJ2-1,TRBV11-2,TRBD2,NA,CSSSLQLASSNEQSF,TGTTCCAGCAGCTTACAACTAGCGTCCTCCAATGAGCAGTCCTTC
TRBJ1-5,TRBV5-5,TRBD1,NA,CASSWGPDRGHQPQHF,TGTGCCAGCAGCTGGGGACCGGACAGGGGGCATCAGCCCCAGCATTTT
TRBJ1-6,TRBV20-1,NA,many,CSARDSGRAQNSPLHF,TGCAGTGCTAGAGACTCGGGCAGGGCGCAGAATTCACCCCTCCACTTT
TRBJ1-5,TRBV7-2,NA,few,CASSFATGPLNQPQHF,TGTGCCAGCAGCTTCGCCACCGGGCCTCTTAATCAGCCCCAGCATTTT
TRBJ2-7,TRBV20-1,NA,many,CSAHPLTPEQYF,TGCAGTGCTCACCCCCTTACGCCCGAGCAGTACTTC
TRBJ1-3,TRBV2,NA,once,CASSQTVSGNTIYF,TGTGCCAGCAGCCAGACTGTCTCTGGAAACACCATATATTTT
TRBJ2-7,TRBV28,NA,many,CASSLPAREQYF,TGTGCCAGCAGTTTACCCGCTAGAGAGCAGTACTTC
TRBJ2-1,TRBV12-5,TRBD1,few,CASGSRRLDRGLPFF,TGTGCTAGTGGTTCCCGACGCCTAGACAGGGGGCTGCCGTTCTTC
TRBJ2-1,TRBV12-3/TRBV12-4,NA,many,CASSLRGSDEQFF,TGTGCCAGCAGTTTGAGGGGTAGCGATGAGCAGTTCTTC
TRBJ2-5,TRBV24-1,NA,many,CATNGPGSRETQYF,TGTGCCACCAACGGACCGGGGTCCCGTGAGACCCAGTACTTC
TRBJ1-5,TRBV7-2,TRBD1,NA,CASSLDRFNQPQHF,TGTGCCAGCAGCTTGGACAGGTTTAACCAGCCCCAGCATTTT
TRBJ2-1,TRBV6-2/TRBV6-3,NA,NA,CASSWIGFNEQFF,TGTGCCAGCAGTTGGATAGGGTTCAATGAGCAGTTCTTC
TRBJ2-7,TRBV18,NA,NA,CASSPLAGEAYEQYF,TGTGCCAGCTCACCACTGGCAGGGGAGGCCTACGAGCAGTACTTC
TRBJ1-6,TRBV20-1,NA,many,CSARPLGGPSSYNSPLHF,TGCAGTGCTAGACCTCTCGGAGGACCGAGCTCCTATAATTCACCCCTCCACTTT
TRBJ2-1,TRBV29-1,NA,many,CSVESSVSYNEQFF,TGCAGCGTTGAATCTTCCGTCTCCTACAATGAGCAGTTCTTC
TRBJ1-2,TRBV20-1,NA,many,CSAPPAGTDYGYTF,TGCAGTGCTCCCCCAGCCGGGACTGACTATGGCTACACCTTC
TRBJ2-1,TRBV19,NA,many,CASSRGKEYNEQFF,TGTGCCAGTAGCCGCGGCAAGGAGTACAATGAGCAGTTCTTC
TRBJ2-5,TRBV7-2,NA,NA,CASTAEETQYF,TGTGCCAGCACAGCCGAAGAGACCCAGTACTTC
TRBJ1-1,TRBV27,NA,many,CASSLSSKGRTHTEAFF,TGTGCCAGCAGTTTATCGTCGAAGGGACGAACACACACTGAAGCTTTCTTT
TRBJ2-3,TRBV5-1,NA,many,CASSSSGGREADTQYF,TGCGCCAGCAGCTCCTCAGGGGGGAGAGAAGCAGATACGCAGTATTTT
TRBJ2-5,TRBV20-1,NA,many,CSARQRGSVLKTQYF,TGCAGTGCTAGACAGCGCGGTTCAGTCCTGAAGACCCAGTACTTC
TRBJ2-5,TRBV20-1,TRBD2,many,CSAEASGRGGETQYF,TGCAGTGCTGAGGCTAGCGGGAGAGGGGGAGAGACCCAGTACTTC
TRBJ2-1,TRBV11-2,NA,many,CASRQHNALSYNEQFF,TGTGCCAGCAGACAACATAATGCCTTGTCCTACAATGAGCAGTTCTTC
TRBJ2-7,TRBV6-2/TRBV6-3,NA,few,CASTLSQGLTFYEQYF,TGTGCCAGCACTTTATCACAGGGACTAACTTTCTACGAGCAGTACTTC
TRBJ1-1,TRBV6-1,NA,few,CASFRTQAEGRAFF,TGTGCCAGCTTTAGGACTCAGGCCGAGGGTCGGGCTTTCTTT
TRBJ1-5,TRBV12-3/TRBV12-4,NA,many,CASSLAGIQHF,TGTGCCAGCAGTTTAGCCGGGATCCAGCATTTT
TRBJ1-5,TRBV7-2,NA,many,CASSFKTSGQPQHF,TGTGCCAGCAGCTTCAAGACAAGCGGTCAGCCCCAGCATTTT
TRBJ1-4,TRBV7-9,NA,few,CASSLGAEKLFF,TGTGCCAGCAGCTTAGGGGCCGAAAAACTGTTTTTT
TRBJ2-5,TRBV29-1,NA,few,CSVEDGVLETQYF,TGCAGCGTTGAAGACGGTGTCTTGGAGACCCAGTACTTC
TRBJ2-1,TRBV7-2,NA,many,CASSQYGPTRNEQFF,TGTGCCAGCAGCCAATACGGGCCAACAAGGAATGAGCAGTTCTTC
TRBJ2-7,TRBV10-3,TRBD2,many,CAISGGGLAEFSTYEQYF,TGTGCCATCAGTGGCGGCGGGCTAGCGGAGTTCTCCACCTACGAGCAGTACTTC
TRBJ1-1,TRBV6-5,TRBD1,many,CASSYLTGGDNAFF,TGTGCCAGCAGTTACCTAACAGGGGGGGATAACGCTTTCTTT
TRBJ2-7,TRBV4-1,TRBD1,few,CASSHRQGDYEQYF,TGCGCCAGCAGCCATAGACAGGGGGATTACGAGCAGTACTTC
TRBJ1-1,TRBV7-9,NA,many,CASSSSGRWNTEAFF,TGTGCCAGCAGCTCCAGCGGGCGGTGGAACACTGAAGCTTTCTTT
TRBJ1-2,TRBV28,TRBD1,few,CASSSTGTGGGYTF,TGTGCCAGCAGTTCAACCGGGACAGGGGGCGGCTACACCTTC
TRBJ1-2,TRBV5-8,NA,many,CASSPFTGPYGYTF,TGTGCCAGCAGCCCCTTCACAGGGCCCTATGGCTACACCTTC
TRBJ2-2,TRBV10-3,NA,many,CAISGGEGTGELFF,TGTGCCATCAGTGGGGGGGAAGGCACCGGGGAGCTGTTTTTT
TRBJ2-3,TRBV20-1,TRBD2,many,CSASSVAGGYTDTQYF,TGCAGTGCTAGCTCGGTGGCGGGGGGTTACACAGATACGCAGTATTTT
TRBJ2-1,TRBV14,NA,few,CASSQLTGSYNEQFF,TGTGCCAGCAGCCAACTGACGGGGTCCTACAATGAGCAGTTCTTC
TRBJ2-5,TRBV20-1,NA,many,CSGDLYQETQYF,TGCAGTGGGGACTTGTACCAAGAGACCCAGTACTTC
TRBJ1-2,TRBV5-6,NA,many,CASSLGTAGYGYTF,TGTGCCAGCAGTCTGGGGACGGCGGGCTATGGCTACACCTTC
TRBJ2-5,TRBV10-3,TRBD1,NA,CAISEPGGQETQYF,TGTGCCATCAGTGAGCCAGGGGGCCAAGAGACCCAGTACTTC
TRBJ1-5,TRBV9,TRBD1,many,CASSMGQSSQPQHF,TGTGCCAGCAGCATGGGACAGAGCAGTCAGCCCCAGCATTTT
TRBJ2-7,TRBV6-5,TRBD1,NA,CASSYTLPGQGAYEQYF,TGTGCCAGCAGTTACACCCTTCCGGGACAGGGGGCCTACGAGCAGTACTTC
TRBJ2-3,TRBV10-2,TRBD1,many,CASSVLQGGPDTQYF,TGCGCCAGCAGTGTTTTACAGGGGGGCCCAGATACGCAGTATTTT
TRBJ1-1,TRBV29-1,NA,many,CSGSRGEYTEAFF,TGCAGCGGGTCCAGGGGCGAGTACACTGAAGCTTTCTTT
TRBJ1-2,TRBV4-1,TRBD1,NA,CASSQDRGSGYTF,TGCGCCAGCAGCCAAGACAGGGGGTCGGGCTACACCTTC
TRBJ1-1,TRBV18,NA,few,CASSPKPGNTEAFF,TGTGCCAGCTCACCAAAGCCGGGGAACACTGAAGCTTTCTTT
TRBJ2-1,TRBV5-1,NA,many,CASRRGNEQFF,TGCGCCAGCAGGAGAGGCAATGAGCAGTTCTTC
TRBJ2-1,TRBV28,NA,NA,CASSYGDLVYNEQFF,TGTGCCAGCAGTTACGGGGACTTGGTCTACAATGAGCAGTTCTTC
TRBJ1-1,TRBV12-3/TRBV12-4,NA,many,CASSFQGGGNAEAFF,TGTGCCAGCAGTTTCCAGGGAGGGGGTAACGCTGAAGCTTTCTTT
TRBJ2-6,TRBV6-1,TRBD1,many,CASSERTGGGLFSGANVLTF,TGTGCCAGCAGTGAGAGGACAGGGGGCGGCCTATTCTCTGGGGCCAACGTCCTGACTTTC
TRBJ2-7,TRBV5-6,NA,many,CASSLPGYEQYF,TGTGCCAGCAGCTTACCGGGTTACGAGCAGTACTTC
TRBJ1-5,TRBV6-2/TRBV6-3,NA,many,CASNLSNQPQHF,TGTGCCAGCAACCTAAGCAATCAGCCCCAGCATTTT
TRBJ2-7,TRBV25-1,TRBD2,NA,CASAGTSLYEQYF,TGTGCCAGCGCCGGGACTAGTCTCTACGAGCAGTACTTC